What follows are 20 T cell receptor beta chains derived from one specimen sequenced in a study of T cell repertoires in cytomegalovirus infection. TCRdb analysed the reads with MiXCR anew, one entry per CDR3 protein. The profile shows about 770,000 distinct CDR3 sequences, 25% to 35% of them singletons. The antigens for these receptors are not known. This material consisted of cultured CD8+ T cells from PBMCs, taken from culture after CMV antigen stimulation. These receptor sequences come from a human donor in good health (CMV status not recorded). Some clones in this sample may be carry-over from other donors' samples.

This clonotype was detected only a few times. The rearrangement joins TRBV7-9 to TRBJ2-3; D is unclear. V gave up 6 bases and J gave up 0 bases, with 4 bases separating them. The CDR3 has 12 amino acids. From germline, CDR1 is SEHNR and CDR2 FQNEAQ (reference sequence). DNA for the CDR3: TGTGCCAGCAGAGTCAGCACAGATACGCAGTATTTT. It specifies CASRVSTDTQYF.

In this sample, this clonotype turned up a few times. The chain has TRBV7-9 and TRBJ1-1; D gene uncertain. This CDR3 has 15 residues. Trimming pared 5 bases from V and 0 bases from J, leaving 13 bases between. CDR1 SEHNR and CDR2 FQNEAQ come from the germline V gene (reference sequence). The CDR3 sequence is CASSTSVQVNTEAFF. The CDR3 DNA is TGTGCCAGCAGCACTAGCGTTCAGGTGAACACTGAAGCTTTCTTT. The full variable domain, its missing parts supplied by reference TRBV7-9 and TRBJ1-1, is DTGVSQNPRHKITKRGQNVTFRCDPISEHNRLYWYRQTLGQGPEFLTYFQNEAQLEKSRLLSDRFSAERPKGSFSTLEIQRTEQGDSAMYLCASSTSVQVNTEAFFGQGTRLTVV.

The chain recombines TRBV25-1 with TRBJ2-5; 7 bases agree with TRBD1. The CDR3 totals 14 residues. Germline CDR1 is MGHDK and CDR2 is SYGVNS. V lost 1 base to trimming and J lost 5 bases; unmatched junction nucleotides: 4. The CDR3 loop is CASSELGTAETQYF. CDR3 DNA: TGTGCCAGCAGTGAATTGGGGACAGCGGAGACCCAGTACTTC.

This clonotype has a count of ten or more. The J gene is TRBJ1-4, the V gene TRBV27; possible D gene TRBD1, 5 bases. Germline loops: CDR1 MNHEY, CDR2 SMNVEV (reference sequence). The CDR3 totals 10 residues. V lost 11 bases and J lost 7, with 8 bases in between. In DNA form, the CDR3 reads TGTGCCTCGGGGGGTGAAAAACTGTTTTTT. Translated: CASGGEKLFF. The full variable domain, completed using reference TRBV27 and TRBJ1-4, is EAQVTQNPRYLITVTGKKLTVTCSQNMNHEYMSWYRQDPGLGLRQIYYSMNVEVTDKGDVPEGYKVSRKEKRNFPLILESPSPNQTSLYFCASGGEKLFFGSGTQLSVL.

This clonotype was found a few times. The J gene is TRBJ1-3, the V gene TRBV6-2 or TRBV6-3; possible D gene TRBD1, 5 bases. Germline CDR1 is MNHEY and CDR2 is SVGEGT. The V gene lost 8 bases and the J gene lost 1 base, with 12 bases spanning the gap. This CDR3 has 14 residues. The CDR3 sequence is CASGQGFSGNTIYF. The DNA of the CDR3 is TGTGCCAGCGGACAAGGCTTTTCTGGAAACACCATATATTTT.

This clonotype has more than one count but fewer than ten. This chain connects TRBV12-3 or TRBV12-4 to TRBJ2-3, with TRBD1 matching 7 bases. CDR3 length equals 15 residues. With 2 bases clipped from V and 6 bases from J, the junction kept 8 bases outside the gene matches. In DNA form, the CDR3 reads TGTGCCAGCAGTTTAAGGGGGCGCGAGGTTGATACGCAGTATTTT. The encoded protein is CASSLRGREVDTQYF.

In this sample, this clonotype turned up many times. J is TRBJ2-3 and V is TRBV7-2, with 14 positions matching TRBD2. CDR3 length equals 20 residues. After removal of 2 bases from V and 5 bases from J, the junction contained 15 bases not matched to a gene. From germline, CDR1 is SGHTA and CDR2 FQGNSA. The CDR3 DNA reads TGTGCCAGCAGCTTAAGTCCCGGGACTAGCGGGGGCCGCCGGGTAGATACGCAGTATTTT. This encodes CASSLSPGTSGGRRVDTQYF.

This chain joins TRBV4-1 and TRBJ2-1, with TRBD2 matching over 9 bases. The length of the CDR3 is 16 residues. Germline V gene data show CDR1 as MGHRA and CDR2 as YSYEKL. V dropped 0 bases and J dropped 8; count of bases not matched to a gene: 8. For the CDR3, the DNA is TGCGCCAGCAGCCAAGATTTCGCGGGGGGGCCGTATGAGCAGTTCTTC. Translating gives CASSQDFAGGPYEQFF.

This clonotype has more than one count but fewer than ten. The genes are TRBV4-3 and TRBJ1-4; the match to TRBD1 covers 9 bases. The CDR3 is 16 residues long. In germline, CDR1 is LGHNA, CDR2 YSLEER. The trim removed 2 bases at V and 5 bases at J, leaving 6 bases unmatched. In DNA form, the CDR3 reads TGCGCCAGCAGCCAATCCCCCGGGACAGGGAATGAAAAACTGTTTTTT. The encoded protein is CASSQSPGTGNEKLFF.

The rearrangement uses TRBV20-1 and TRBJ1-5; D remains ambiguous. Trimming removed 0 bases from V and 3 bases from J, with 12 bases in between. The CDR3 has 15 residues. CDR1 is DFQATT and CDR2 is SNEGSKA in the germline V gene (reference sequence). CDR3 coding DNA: TGCAGTGCTAGAGAGCGGATTTCGAACAATCAGCCCCAGCATTTT. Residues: CSARERISNNQPQHF.

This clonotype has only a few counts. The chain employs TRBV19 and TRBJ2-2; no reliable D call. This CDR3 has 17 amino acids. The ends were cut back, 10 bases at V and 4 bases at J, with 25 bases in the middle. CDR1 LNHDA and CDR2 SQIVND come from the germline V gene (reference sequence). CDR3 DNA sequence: TGTGCCACGTTACCGATTCCAGGCCCCACCCGCACCGGGGAGCTGTTTTTT. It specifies CATLPIPGPTRTGELFF.

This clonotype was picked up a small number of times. CDR3: CATSREESLLEETQYF. Written as DNA, the CDR3 is TGTGCCACCAGCAGAGAGGAGTCCCTACTGGAAGAGACCCAGTACTTC. The rearrangement uses TRBV15 and TRBJ2-5, with unresolved D. Germline V gene data show CDR1 as LNHNV and CDR2 as YYDKDF (reference sequence). V gave up 0 bases and J gave up 3 bases, with 14 bases separating them. CDR3 length: 16 amino acids.

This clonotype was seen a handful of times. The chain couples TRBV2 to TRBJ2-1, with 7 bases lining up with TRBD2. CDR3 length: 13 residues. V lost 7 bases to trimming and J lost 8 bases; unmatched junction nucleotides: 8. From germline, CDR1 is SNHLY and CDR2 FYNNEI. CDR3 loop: CASMAGRGDEQFF. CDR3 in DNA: TGTGCCAGCATGGCAGGGAGGGGAGATGAGCAGTTCTTC.

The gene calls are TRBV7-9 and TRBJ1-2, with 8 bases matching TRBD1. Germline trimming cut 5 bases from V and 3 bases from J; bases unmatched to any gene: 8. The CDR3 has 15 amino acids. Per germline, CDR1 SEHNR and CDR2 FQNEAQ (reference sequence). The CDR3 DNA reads TGTGCCAGCAGCCAGCGGACAGGGTCGGACTATGGCTACACCTTC. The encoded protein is CASSQRTGSDYGYTF.

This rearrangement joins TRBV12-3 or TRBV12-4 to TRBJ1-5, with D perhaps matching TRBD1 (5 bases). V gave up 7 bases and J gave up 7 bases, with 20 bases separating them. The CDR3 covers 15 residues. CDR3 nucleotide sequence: TGTGCCAGCACCCCAGGAAGGGGCCGGGGCCAGCCCCAGCATTTT. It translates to CASTPGRGRGQPQHF.

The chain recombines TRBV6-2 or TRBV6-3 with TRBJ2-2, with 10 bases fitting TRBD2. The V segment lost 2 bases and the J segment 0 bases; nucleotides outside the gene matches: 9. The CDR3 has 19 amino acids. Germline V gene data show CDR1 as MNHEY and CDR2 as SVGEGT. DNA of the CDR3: TGTGCCAGCAGTTACCGTAGCGGGGGGATCACTCCGAACACCGGGGAGCTGTTTTTT. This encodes CASSYRSGGITPNTGELFF.

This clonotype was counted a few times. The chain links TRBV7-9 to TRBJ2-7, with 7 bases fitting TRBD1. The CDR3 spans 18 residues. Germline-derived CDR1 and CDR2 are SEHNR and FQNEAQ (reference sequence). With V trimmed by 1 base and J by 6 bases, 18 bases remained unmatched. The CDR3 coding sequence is TGTGCCAGCAGCTTAGATTCTTTCGTCTGGGACAGATCGTCCGAGCAGTACTTC. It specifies CASSLDSFVWDRSSEQYF. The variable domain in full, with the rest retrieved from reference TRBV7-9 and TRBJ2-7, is DTGVSQNPRHKITKRGQNVTFRCDPISEHNRLYWYRQTLGQGPEFLTYFQNEAQLEKSRLLSDRFSAERPKGSFSTLEIQRTEQGDSAMYLCASSLDSFVWDRSSEQYFGPGTRLTVT.

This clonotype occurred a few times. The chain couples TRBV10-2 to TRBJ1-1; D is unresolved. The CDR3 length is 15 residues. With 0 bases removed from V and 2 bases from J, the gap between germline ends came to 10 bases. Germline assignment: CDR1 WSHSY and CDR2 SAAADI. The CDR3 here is CASSESRHLNTEAFF. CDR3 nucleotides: TGCGCCAGCAGTGAGTCTCGCCACCTAAACACTGAAGCTTTCTTT.

The CDR3 DNA sequence: TGTGCCGCAGGGAGGGGGCCCTACAATGAGCAGTTCTTC. Encoded protein: CAAGRGPYNEQFF. V usage is TRBV2 and J usage is TRBJ2-1; D tentatively reads TRBD1 or TRBD2 (7 bases each). Trimming stripped 11 bases from V and 2 bases from J, with 13 bases between. This CDR3 is built from 13 residues. From germline, CDR1 is SNHLY and CDR2 FYNNEI. The entire variable domain, with the rest obtained from reference TRBV2 and TRBJ2-1, is as follows: EPEVTQTPSHQVTQMGQEVILRCVPISNHLYFYWYRQILGQKVEFLVSFYNNEISEKSEIFDDQFSVERPDGSNFTLKIRSTKLEDSAMYFCAAGRGPYNEQFFGPGTRLTVL.

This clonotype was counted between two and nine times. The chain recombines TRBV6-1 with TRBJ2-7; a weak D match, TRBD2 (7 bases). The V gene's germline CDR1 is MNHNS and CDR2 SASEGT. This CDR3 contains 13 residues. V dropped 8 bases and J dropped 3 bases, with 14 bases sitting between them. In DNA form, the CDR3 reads TGTGCCAGCGGGTGGGGAGGGGGCTACGAGCAGTACTTC. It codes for CASGWGGGYEQYF.